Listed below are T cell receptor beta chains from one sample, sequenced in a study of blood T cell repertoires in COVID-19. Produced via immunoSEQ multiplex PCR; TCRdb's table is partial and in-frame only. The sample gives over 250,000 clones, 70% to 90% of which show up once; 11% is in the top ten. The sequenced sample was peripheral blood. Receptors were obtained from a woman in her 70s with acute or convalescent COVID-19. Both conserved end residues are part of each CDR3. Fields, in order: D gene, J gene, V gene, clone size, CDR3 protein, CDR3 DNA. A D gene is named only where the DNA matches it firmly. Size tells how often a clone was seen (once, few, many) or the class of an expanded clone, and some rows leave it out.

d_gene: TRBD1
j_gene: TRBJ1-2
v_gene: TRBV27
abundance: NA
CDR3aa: CASRRQGTGYTF
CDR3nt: TGTGCCAGCAGGAGACAGGGGACTGGCTACACCTTC

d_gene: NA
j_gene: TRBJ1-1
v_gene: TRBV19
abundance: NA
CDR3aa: CASSIDDDSGQAFF
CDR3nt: TGTGCCAGTAGTATAGATGACGACTCAGGGCAAGCTTTCTTT

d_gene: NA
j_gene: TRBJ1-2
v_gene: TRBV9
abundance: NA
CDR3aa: CASSVAIDGYTF
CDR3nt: TGTGCCAGCAGCGTAGCTATCGATGGCTACACCTTC

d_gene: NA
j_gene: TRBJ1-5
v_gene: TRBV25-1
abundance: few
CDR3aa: CASSRTDNQPQHF
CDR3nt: TGTGCCAGCAGTAGGACAGATAATCAGCCCCAGCATTTT

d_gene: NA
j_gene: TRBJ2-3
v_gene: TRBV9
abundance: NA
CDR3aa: CASSVTGGATDTQYF
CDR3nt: TGTGCCAGCAGCGTAACGGGCGGGGCCACAGATACGCAGTATTTT

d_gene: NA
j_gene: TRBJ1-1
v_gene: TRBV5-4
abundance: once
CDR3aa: CASSPRGAEAFF
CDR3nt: TGTGCCAGCAGCCCCAGGGGTGCTGAAGCTTTCTTT

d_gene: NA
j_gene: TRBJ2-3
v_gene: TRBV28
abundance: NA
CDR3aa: CASSLGIRTDTQYF
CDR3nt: TGTGCCAGCAGCCTCGGGATTCGCACAGATACGCAGTATTTT

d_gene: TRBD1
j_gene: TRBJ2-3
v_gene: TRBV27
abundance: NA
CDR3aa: CASSRGQSTDTQYF
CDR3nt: TGTGCCAGCAGCCGGGGACAGTCCACAGATACGCAGTATTTT

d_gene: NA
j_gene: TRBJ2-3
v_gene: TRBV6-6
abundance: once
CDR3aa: CASSQGGADTQYF
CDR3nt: TGTGCCAGCTCACAGGGGGGGGCAGATACGCAGTATTTT

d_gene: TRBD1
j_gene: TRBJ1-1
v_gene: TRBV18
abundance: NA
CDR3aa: CASSPTGPTEAFF
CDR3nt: TGTGCCAGCTCACCGACAGGGCCCACTGAAGCTTTCTTT

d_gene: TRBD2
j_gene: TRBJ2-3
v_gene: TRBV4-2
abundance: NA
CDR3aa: CASSQDRGGALDTQYF
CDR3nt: TGTGCCAGCAGCCAAGATCGCGGGGGGGCCCTAGATACGCAGTATTTT

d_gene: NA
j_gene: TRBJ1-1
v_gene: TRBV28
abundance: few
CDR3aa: CATRVWSTEAFF
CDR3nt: TGTGCCACCCGGGTATGGAGCACTGAAGCTTTCTTT

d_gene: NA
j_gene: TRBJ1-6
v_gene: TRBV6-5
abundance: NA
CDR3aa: CASSRQVANSPLHF
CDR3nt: TGTGCCAGCAGTAGACAAGTTGCGAATTCACCCCTCCACTTT

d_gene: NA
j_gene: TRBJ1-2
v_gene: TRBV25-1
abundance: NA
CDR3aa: CASSVGAHDGYTF
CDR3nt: TGTGCCAGCAGTGTGGGAGCCCACGATGGCTACACCTTC

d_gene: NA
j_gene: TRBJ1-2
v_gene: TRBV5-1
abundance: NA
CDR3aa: CASSPGTRLNYGYTF
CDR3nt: TGCGCCAGCAGCCCAGGGACAAGGCTTAACTATGGCTACACCTTC

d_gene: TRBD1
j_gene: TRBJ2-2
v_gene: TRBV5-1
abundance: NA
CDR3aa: CASSLTGQGTTGELFF
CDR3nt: TGCGCCAGCAGCTTGACCGGACAGGGGACCACCGGGGAGCTGTTTTTT

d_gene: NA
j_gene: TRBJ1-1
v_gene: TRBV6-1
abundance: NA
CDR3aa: CASSELNQGTPPFLPIPNTEAFF
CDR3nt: TGTGCCAGCAGTGAACTAAATCAGGGTACCCCCCCATTTCTTCCGATACCGAACACTGAAGCTTTCTTT

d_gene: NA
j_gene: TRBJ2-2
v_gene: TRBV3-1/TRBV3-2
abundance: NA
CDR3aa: CASSQRRSGELFF
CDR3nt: TGTGCCAGCAGCCAGCGGCGTTCCGGGGAGCTGTTTTTT

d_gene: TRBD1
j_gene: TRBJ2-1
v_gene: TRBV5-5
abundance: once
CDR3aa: CASSSLPQGARDEQFF
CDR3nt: TGTGCCAGCAGCTCGCTCCCACAGGGGGCGAGGGATGAGCAGTTCTTC

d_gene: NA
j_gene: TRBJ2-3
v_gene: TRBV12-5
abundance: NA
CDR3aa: CASGSLAGDTQYF
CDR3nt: TGTGCTAGTGGGAGCCTGGCAGGGGATACGCAGTATTTT

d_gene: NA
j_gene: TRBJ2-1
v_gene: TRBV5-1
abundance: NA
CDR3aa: CASSSTLIPNNEQFF
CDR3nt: TGCGCCAGCAGCAGCACGTTGATACCGAACAATGAGCAGTTCTTC

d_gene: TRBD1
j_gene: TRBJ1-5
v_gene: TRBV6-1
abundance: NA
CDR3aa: CASSERRTGGGNQPQHF
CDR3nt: TGTGCCAGCAGTGAACGCCGGACAGGGGGAGGCAATCAGCCCCAGCATTTT

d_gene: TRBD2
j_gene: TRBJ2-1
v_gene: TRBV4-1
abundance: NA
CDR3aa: CASSPVAGKKFF
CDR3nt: TGCGCCAGCAGCCCCGTAGCGGGGAAGAAGTTCTTC

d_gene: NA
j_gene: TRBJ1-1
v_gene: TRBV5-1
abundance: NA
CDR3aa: CASKTGSNMNTEAFF
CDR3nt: TGCGCCAGCAAGACGGGAAGTAACATGAACACTGAAGCTTTCTTT

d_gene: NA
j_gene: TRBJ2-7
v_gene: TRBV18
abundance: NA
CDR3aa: CASSPRLSDPHEQYF
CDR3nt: TGTGCCAGCTCACCCCGACTCTCAGACCCACACGAGCAGTACTTC

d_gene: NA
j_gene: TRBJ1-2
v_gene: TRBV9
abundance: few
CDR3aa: CAKGKGFGYTF
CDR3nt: TGTGCCAAGGGGAAGGGATTTGGCTACACCTTC

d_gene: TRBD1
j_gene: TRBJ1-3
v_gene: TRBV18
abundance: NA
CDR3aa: CASSPWDRANSGNTIYF
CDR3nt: TGTGCCAGCTCACCATGGGACAGGGCGAACTCTGGAAACACCATATATTTT

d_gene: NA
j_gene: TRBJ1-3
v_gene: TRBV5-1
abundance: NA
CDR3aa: CASSLESPSSGNTIYF
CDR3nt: TGCGCCAGCAGCCTGGAGTCTCCTAGCTCTGGAAACACCATATATTTT

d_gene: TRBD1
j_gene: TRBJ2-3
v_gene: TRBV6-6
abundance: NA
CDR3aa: CATRTGGTDTQYF
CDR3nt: TGTGCCACCAGGACAGGGGGCACAGATACGCAGTATTTT

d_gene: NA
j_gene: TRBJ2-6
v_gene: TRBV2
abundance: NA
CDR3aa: CASSADSSGANVLTF
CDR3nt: TGTGCCAGCAGTGCGGACAGCTCTGGGGCCAACGTCCTGACTTTC

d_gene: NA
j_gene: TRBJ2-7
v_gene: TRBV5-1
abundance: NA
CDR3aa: CASSDNRNTGKGDEQYF
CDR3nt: TGCGCCAGCAGCGACAATCGGAATACAGGGAAAGGGGACGAGCAGTACTTC

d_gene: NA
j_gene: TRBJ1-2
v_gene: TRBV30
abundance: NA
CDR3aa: CAWSVTESALGYTF
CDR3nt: TGTGCCTGGAGTGTAACGGAGTCAGCCCTGGGCTACACCTTC

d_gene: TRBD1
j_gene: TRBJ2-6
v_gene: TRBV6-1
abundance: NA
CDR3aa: CASSEAGPGQRPQEVGANVLTF
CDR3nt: TGTGCCAGCAGTGAAGCAGGCCCGGGACAGAGGCCCCAGGAGGTCGGGGCCAACGTCCTGACTTTC